The clone carrying this TCR beta chain was detected many times. Time point indicated: newly diagnosed GD, antithyroid drugs for less than 3 months. PBMCs provided the RNA from which the TCR library was made. It was by American Thyroid Association guidelines that Graves' disease was diagnosed. iRepertoire HTBI primers and Arm-PCR of CDR3 regions built TCR beta libraries. TCRdb reprocessed the multiplex PCR reads via MiXCR and lists one record per CDR3 protein. The sample records roughly 400,000 distinct CDR3 sequences, roughly 15% being singletons. The CDR3 is made up of 17 amino acids. Germline CDR1 is MDHEN and CDR2 is SYDVKM. V dropped 5 bases and J dropped 4 bases, with 22 bases sitting between them. These data originate in a study of regulatory T cells in long-lasting Graves disease. These data also featured in a second study, about T cells in Graves' hyperthyroidism and ophthalmopathy.

The V gene is TRBV28, the J gene TRBJ2-3; perhaps TRBD2 as D (7 bases). The TCR originated in a woman between 18 and 29 years old with Graves disease. The material was peripheral blood mononuclear cells (PBMCs), obtained at new diagnosis, from a patient treated with antithyroid drugs. The CDR3 DNA follows: TGTGCCAGCAGTCCCCCCTCGAGGGGGAGGGCCCCAGATACGCAGTATTTT. It specifies CASSPPSRGRAPDTQYF.